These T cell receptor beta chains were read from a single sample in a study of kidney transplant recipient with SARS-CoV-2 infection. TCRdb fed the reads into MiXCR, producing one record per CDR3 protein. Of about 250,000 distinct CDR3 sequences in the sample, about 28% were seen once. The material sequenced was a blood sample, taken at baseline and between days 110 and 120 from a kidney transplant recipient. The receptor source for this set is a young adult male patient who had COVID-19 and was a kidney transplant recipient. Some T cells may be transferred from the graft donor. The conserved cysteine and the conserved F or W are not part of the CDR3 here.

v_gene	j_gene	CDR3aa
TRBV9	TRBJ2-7	ASSVGGTPNEQY
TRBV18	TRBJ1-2	ASSPRGQPTYGYT
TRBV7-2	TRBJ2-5	ASSLGFSRETQY
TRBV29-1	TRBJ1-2	SAKLEVGYT
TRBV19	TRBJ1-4	ASSSRQAPREKLF
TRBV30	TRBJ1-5	AWSVFGENNQPQH
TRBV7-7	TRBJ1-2	ASSKLCKCRKTYGYT
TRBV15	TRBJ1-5	ATSRDLSGPQH
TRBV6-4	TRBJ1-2	ASSFTLSHGKTYGYT
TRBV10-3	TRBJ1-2	AITGQGNYGYT
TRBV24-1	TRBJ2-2	ATSDLDGRHTGELF
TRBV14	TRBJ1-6	ASSQERQLNSPLH
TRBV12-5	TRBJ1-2	ASGHLGLQGKTYGYT
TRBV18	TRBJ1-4	ASSKDRGNEKLF
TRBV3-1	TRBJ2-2	ASSKSHPISGLTGELF
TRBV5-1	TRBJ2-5	ASSSDRWQETRY
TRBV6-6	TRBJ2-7	ASSYSRGTYEQY
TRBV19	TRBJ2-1	ASSMDGRNEQF
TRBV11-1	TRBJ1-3	ASSDAGADGNTIY
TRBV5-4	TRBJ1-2	ASIIFVPGKTYGYT